What follows are 6 T cell receptor beta chains derived from one specimen sequenced in a study of vaccination effects on CD4 cells after COVID-19. These receptors' antigens are unknown. Sequencing was performed with immunoSEQ multiplex PCR; in TCRdb, only in-frame clones are kept and a portion is missing. The profile shows roughly 63,000 clones, under 90% of them singletons. CD4+ T cells specific for antigen were expanded with viral peptide pools by the ViraFEST assay before sequencing. Isolating CD4+ T cells followed approximately 10 days of culture. None of these healthy vaccinees had been infected with SARS-CoV-2 before vaccination. Sequencing was performed on CD4+ T cells from PBMCs cultured with SARS-CoV-2 spike peptides, taken before COVID-19 vaccination. The receptors here all came from a human donor who received a COVID-19 vaccine.

This clone was counted once. The CDR3 DNA reads as TGTGCCAGCAGTTACTCGCCAGGGGGGAATTCACCCCTCCACTTT. Translation gives CASSYSPGGNSPLHF. The rearrangement links TRBV6-6 to TRBJ1-6; 7 bases line up with TRBD1. Germline loops: CDR1 MNHNY, CDR2 SVGAGI (reference sequence). The junction had 3 bases not matched to a gene; V was cut back by 0 bases and J by 7 bases. This CDR3 is built from 15 residues.

The chain has TRBV15 and TRBJ2-5; D perhaps matches TRBD1 (5 bases). CDR1 is LNHNV and CDR2 is YYDKDF in the germline V gene (reference sequence). This CDR3 region has 14 residues. Trimming took off 0 bases at V and 2 bases at J, with 7 bases between the two ends. CDR3 protein: CATSRDTGQETQYF. The DNA of the CDR3 is TGTGCCACCAGCAGAGATACAGGTCAAGAGACCCAGTACTTC.

The J gene is TRBJ2-1, the V gene TRBV10-3; tentatively, D is TRBD1 (7 bases). The CDR3 is 13 residues long. Germline CDR1 ENHRY, CDR2 SYGVKD. With 9 bases removed from V and 2 bases from J, the gap between germline ends came to 11 bases. The CDR3 DNA follows: TGTGCCATAGCAGGGGGGACCTACAATGAGCAGTTCTTC. Translated: CAIAGGTYNEQFF.

This chain joins TRBV6-5 and TRBJ1-5; D call uncertain. The ends were cut back, 6 bases at V and 9 bases at J, with 9 bases in the middle. The CDR3 covers 11 residues. Per the germline V gene, CDR1 is MNHEY and CDR2 is SVGAGI. The CDR3, as DNA: TGTGCCAGCAGCGATAGCCGGCCCCAGCATTTT. It specifies CASSDSRPQHF.

This clone was observed a single time. The chain has TRBV5-5 and TRBJ2-2, with TRBD1 matching 9 bases. The V gene end was trimmed by 3 bases and the J gene end by 4 bases; junction bases not matched to a gene: 7. Per the germline V gene, CDR1 is SGHKS and CDR2 is YYEKEE (reference sequence). This CDR3 has 16 amino acids. The CDR3 DNA sequence: TGTGCCAGCAGCTCAAGATTGGGACAGGGCACCGGGGAGCTGTTTTTT. Its translation: CASSSRLGQGTGELFF.

The rearrangement joins TRBV6-5 to TRBJ2-4, with D perhaps matching TRBD2 (5 bases). The CDR3 is 13 amino acids. The germline CDR1 and CDR2 sequences are MNHEY and SVGAGI. V shed 6 bases and J shed 8 bases, with 14 bases lying between them. The CDR3 here is CASSRGFVDIQYF. The DNA for the CDR3 is TGTGCCAGCAGCCGCGGGTTTGTGGACATTCAGTACTTC.